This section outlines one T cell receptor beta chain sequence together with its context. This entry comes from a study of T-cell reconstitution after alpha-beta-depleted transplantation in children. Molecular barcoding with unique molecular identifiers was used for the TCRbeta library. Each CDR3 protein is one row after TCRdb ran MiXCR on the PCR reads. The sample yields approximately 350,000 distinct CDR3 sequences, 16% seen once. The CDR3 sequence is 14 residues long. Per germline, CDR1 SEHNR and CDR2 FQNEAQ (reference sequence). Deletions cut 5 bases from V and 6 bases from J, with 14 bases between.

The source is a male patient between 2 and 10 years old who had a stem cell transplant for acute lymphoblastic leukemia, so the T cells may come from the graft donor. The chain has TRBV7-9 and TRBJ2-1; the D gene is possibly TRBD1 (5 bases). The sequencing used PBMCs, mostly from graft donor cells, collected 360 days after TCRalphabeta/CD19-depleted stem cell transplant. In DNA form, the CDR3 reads TGTGCCAGCAGCCCCCGCGACAGTGTCAATGAGCAGTTCTTC. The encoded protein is CASSPRDSVNEQFF.